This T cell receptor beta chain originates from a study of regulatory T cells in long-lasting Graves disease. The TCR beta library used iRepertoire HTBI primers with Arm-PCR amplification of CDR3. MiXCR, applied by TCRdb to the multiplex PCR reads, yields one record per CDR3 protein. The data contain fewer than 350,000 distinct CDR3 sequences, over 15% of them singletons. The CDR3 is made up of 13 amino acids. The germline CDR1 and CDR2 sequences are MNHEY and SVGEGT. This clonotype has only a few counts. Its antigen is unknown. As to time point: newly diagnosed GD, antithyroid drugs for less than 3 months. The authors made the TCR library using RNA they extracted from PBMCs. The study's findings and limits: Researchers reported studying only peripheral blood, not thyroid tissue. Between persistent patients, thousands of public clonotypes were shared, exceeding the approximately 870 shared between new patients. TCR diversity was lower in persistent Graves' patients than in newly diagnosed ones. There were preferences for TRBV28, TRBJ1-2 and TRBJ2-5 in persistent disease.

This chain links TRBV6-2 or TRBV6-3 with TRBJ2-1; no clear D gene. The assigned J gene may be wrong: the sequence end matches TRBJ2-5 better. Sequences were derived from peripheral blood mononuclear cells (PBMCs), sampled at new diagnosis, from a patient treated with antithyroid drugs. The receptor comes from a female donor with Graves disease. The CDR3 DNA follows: TGTGCCAGCAGGACCGAGACGGATGAGACCCAGTACTTC. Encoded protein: CASRTETDETQYF.